The present T cell receptor beta chain was sequenced within a study of blood T cell repertoires in COVID-19. Across the study: The United States, Italy and Spain supplied acute and convalescent COVID-19 samples. T cells, B-cell-depleted T cells, or PBMCs supplied cDNA or gDNA.

Original data processing: Cell counts per sample came from amplifying reference gene primers. Using immunoSEQ multiplex PCR, the repertoire was profiled, and TCRdb retains in-frame clones only, with some absent. V and J calls and clone size are copied from that table; D and trimming were computed from the DNA. Seen here are 130,000 or so clones, around 81% observed once, and the top ten hold 1.6%. The material sequenced was peripheral blood. This clonotype originated in a human donor in a cohort sampled during active COVID-19.

CDR3 protein: CASSVGGGDSYNEQFF. In nucleotides, the CDR3 is TGTGCCAGCAGCGTAGGCGGGGGAGACTCCTACAATGAGCAGTTCTTC. The chain links TRBV9 to TRBJ2-1; TRBD2 agrees at 7 bases. In germline, CDR1 is SGDLS, CDR2 YYNGEE. This CDR3 contains 16 residues. J was trimmed by 0 bases and V by 0 bases; bases with no gene match: 3.